This T cell receptor beta chain appears in the sequencing data of a study of vaccination effects on CD4 cells after COVID-19. To note about this clone: Its antigen remains unknown.

Clones were read by immunoSEQ multiplex PCR, and TCRdb kept only the in-frame ones, dropping some. The data contain over 45,000 clones, approximately 61% of them seen just once; the ten biggest clones take up roughly 5.1%. The culture ran for approximately 10 days, and then CD4+ T cells were isolated. Half the medium was replaced with IL-2 medium on days 3 and 7. Study-level points and caveats: Cross-reactivity with common cold coronaviruses was shown by only 1 of 255 vaccine-induced clones in healthy vaccinees.

The CDR3 covers 13 residues. Trimming took 6 bases from V and 5 from J; bases not matched to a gene: 4. Germline loops: CDR1 MDHEN, CDR2 SYDVKM. This sample comprised CD4+ T cells from PBMCs cultured without peptide, obtained before COVID-19 vaccination. The chain links TRBV28 to TRBJ1-1; 9 nucleotides agree with TRBD1. This TCR was recovered from a human donor who received a COVID-19 vaccine. The CDR3 here is CASRETGGTEAFF. The CDR3 nucleotides read TGTGCCAGCAGAGAGACAGGGGGTACTGAAGCTTTCTTT.